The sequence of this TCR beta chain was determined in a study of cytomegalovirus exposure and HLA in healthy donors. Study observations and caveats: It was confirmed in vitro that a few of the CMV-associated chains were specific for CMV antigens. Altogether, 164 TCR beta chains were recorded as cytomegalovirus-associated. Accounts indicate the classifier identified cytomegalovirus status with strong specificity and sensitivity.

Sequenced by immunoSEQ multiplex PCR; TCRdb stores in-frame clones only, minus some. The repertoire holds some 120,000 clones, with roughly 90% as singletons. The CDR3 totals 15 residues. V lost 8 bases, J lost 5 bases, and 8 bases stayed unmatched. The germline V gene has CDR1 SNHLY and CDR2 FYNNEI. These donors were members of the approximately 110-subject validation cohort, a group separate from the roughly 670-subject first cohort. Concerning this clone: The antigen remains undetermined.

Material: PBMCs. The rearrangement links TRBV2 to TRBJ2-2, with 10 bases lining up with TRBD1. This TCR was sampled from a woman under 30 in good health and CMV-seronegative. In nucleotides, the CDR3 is TGTGCCAGCGACAGGGGGCTCCCGGGGACCGGGGAGCTGTTTTTT. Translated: CASDRGLPGTGELFF.